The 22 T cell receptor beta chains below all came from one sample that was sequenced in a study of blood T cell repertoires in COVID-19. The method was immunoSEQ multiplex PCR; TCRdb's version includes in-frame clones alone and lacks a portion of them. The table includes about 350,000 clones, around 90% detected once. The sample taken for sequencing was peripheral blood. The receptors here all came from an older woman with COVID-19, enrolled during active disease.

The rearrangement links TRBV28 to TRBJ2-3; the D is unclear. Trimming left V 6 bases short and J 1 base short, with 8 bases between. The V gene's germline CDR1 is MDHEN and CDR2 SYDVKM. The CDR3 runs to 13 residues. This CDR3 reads CASRSPGTDTQYF. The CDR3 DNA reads TGTGCCAGCAGGTCGCCGGGCACAGATACGCAGTATTTT.

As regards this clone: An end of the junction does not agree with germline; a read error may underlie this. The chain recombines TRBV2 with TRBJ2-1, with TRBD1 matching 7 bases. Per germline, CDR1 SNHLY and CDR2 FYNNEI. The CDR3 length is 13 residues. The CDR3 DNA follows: TGTGCCAGCAGTGATCACATGGGGACAGTAAGTCTCTTC. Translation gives CASSDHMGTVSLF.

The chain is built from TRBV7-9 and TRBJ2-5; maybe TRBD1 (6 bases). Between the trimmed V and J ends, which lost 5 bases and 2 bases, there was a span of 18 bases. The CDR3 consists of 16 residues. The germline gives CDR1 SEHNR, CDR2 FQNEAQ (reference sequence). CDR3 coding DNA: TGTGCCAGCAGCCTCAGGGGCGTAGGACGTCAAGAGACCCAGTACTTC. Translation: CASSLRGVGRQETQYF.

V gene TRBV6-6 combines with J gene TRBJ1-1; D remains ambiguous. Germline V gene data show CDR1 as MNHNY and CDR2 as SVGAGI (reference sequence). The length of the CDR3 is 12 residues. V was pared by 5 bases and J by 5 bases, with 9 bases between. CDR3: CASSHTGTEAFF. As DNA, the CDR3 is TGTGCCAGCAGTCACACGGGGACTGAAGCTTTCTTT.

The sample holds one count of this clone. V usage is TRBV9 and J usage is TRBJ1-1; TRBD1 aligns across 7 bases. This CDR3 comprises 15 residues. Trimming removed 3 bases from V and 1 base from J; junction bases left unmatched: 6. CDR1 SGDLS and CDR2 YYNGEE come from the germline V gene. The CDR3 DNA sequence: TGTGCCAGCAGCGCAGGGGACAGAGCGAACACTGAAGCTTTCTTT. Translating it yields CASSAGDRANTEAFF.

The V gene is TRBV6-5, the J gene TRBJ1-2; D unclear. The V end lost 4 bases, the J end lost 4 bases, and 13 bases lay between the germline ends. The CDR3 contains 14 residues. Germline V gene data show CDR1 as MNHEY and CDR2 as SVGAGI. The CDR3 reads CASSLGYGGYGYTF. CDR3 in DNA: TGTGCCAGCAGTTTGGGTTATGGCGGCTATGGCTACACCTTC.

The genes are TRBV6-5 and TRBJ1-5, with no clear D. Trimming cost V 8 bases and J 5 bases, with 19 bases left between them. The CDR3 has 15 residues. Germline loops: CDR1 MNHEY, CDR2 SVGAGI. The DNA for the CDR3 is TGTGCCAGCCGCCGCGGTACGAGCGGGGATCAGCCCCAGCATTTT. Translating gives CASRRGTSGDQPQHF.

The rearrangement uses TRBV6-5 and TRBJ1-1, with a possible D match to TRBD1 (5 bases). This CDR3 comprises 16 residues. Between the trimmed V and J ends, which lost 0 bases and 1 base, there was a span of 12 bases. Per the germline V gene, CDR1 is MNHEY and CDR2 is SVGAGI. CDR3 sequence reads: CASSYSSRTQNTEAFF. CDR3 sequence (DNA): TGTGCCAGCAGTTACTCGAGCAGGACACAGAACACTGAAGCTTTCTTT.

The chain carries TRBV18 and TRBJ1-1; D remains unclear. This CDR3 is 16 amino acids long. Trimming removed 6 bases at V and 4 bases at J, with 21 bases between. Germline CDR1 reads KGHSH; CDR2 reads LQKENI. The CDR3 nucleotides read TGTGCCAGCTCTTCCTCCCGAGGCCAGATTTTCACTGAAGCTTTCTTT. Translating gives CASSSSRGQIFTEAFF.

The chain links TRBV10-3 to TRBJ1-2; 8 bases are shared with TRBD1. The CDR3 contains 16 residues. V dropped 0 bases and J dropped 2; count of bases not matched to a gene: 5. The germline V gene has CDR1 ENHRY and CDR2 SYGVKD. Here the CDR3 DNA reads TGTGCCATCAGTGAGTCGAACAGGGGGTTAAACTATGGCTACACCTTC. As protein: CAISESNRGLNYGYTF.

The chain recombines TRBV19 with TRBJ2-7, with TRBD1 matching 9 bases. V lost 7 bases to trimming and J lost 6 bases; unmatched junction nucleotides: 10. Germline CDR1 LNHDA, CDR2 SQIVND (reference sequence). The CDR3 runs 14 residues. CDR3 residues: CASTPGTGLGEQYF. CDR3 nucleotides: TGTGCCAGTACTCCCGGGACAGGGCTAGGCGAGCAGTACTTC.

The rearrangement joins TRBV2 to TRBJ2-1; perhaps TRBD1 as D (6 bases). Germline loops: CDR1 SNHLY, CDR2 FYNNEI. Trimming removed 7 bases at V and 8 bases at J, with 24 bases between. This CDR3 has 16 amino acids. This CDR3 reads CASTEGTHRSTDEQFF. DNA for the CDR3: TGTGCCAGCACTGAGGGGACACATCGTTCCACCGATGAGCAGTTCTTC.

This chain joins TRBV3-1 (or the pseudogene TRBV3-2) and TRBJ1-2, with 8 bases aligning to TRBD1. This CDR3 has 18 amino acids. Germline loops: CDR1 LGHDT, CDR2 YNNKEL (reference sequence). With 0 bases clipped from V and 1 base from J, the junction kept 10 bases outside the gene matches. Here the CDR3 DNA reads TGTGCCAGCAGCCAAGATAGCGACAGGGGAAAGCATAACTATGGCTACACCTTC. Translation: CASSQDSDRGKHNYGYTF.

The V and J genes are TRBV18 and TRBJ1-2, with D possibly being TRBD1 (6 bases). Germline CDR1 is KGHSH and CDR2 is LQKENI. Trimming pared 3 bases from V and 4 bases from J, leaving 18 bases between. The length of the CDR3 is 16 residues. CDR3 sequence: CASSPSLEQGSYGYTF. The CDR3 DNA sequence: TGTGCCAGCTCACCTTCCCTTGAACAGGGTTCCTATGGCTACACCTTC.

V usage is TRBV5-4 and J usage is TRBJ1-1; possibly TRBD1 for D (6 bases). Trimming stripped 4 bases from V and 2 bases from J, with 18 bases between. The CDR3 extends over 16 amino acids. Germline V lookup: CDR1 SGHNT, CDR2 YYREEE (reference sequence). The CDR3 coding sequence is TGTGCCAGCAGCACCGGACAGCTAGTCCTAAACACTGAAGCTTTCTTT. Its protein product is CASSTGQLVLNTEAFF.

The CDR3 DNA reads TGTGCCAGCAGCCCTAGCACAGATACGCAGTATTTT. This sequence encodes CASSPSTDTQYF. V and J are TRBV5-4 and TRBJ2-3; D call uncertain. The germline V and J ends were trimmed by 4 bases and 0 bases, with 3 bases remaining between them. CDR1 and CDR2 from the germline V gene are SGHNT and YYREEE (reference sequence). The CDR3 runs to 12 residues.

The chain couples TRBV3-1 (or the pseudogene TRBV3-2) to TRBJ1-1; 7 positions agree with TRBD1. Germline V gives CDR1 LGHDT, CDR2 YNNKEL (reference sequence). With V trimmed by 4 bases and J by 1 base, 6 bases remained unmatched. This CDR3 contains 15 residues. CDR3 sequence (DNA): TGTGCCAGCAGCCTAAGGAGACAGGGGAACACTGAAGCTTTCTTT. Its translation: CASSLRRQGNTEAFF.

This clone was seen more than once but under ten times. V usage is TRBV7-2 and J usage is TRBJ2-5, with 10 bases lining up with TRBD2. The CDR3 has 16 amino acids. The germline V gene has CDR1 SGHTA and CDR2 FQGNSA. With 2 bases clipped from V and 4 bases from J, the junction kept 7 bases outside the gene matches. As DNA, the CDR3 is TGTGCCAGCAGCTTAAATAGCGGGGGGATCGGAGAGACCCAGTACTTC. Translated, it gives CASSLNSGGIGETQYF.

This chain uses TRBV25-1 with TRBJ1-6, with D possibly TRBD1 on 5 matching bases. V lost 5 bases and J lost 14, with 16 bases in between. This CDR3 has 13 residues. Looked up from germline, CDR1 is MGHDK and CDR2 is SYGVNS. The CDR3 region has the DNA TGTGCCAGCAGTCGGGGCGGTGGAGGGGCCCTCCACTTT. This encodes CASSRGGGGALHF.

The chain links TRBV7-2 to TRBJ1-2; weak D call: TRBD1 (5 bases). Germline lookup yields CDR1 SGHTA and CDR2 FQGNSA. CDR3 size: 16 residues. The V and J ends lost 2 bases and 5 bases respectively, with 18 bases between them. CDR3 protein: CASSLTYRGYWYGYTF. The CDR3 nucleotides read TGTGCCAGCAGCTTAACATATCGGGGGTACTGGTATGGCTACACCTTC.

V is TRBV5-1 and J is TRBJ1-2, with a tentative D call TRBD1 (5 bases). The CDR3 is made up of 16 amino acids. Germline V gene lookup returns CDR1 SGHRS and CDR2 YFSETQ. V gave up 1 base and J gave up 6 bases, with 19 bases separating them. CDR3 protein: CASSLLGLILSDGYTF. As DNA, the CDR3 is TGCGCCAGCAGCTTGTTGGGGCTAATTCTATCCGATGGCTACACCTTC.

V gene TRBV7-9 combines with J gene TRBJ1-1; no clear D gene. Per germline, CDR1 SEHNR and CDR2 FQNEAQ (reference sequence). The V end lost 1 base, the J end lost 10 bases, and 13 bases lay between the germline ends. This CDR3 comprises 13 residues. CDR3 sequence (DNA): TGTGCCAGCAGCTTAGAAGGGAGTCAAGGAGCTTTCTTT. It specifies CASSLEGSQGAFF.